This TCR beta chain was recovered during a study of PD-L1 blockade in urothelial cancer. Study details: Bladder-origin urothelial cancer in males described most of the roughly 30 patients.

This clone was recorded only once. One end of the junction fails to match germline, which may point to a read error. TCRdb's table, derived via immunoSEQ multiplex PCR, lists solely in-frame clones and lacks some. Of some 60,000 clones listed, about 86% are singletons. CDR1 is SGHDT and CDR2 is YYEEEE in the germline V gene. The CDR3 runs to 15 residues. This clonotype was sampled from a man aged 50 or older with urothelial cancer. The chain joins TRBV5-6 to TRBJ1-1; a weak D match, TRBD1 (5 bases). The sequencing here drew on PBMCs, taken around atezolizumab (anti-PD-L1) treatment. CDR3 nucleotides: TGTGCCAGCAGCTTGAGACAGAGCATGAACGCTGAAGCTTTCTTT. Amino acids: CASSLRQSMNAEAFF.